This TCR beta chain was sequenced during a study of radiotherapy plus CTLA-4 blockade in lung cancer. Study as a whole: Patients showed objective responses in about 18% of cases and disease control in more than 25%. Study-wide results and limits: TCR clones originating in tumors grew in number in blood after radiotherapy plus ipilimumab.

As regards this clone: Its antigen is unknown.

Sequencing was performed with immunoSEQ multiplex PCR; in TCRdb, only in-frame clones are kept and a portion is missing. This sample has around 100,000 clones, with roughly 86% found just once. It was focal radiation plus CTLA-4 blockade with ipilimumab that patients with chemo-refractory metastatic non-small-cell lung cancer received. The receptor's source is a human donor with non-small cell lung cancer that progressed on radiotherapy plus ipilimumab. Some clones in this sample may be carry-over from other donors' samples. The starting material was peripheral blood, obtained from a patient treated with radiotherapy plus ipilimumab.

The CDR3 DNA sequence: TGTGCCAGCTCACCGCGACAGGGGAGCGAGGAGCAGTACTTC. Its protein is CASSPRQGSEEQYF. The chain joins TRBV18 to TRBJ2-7, with 8 positions matching TRBD1. The V and J ends lost 3 bases and 7 bases, in that order; junction bases with no gene match: 8. The CDR3 totals 14 residues. CDR1 KGHSH and CDR2 LQKENI come from the germline V gene. Full variable domain (outside the CDR3, taken from reference TRBV18 and TRBJ2-7): NAGVMQNPRHLVRRRGQEARLRCSPMKGHSHVYWYRQLPEEGLKFMVYLQKENIIDESGMPKERFSAEFPKEGPSILRIQQVVRGDSAAYFCASSPRQGSEEQYFGPGTRLTVT.